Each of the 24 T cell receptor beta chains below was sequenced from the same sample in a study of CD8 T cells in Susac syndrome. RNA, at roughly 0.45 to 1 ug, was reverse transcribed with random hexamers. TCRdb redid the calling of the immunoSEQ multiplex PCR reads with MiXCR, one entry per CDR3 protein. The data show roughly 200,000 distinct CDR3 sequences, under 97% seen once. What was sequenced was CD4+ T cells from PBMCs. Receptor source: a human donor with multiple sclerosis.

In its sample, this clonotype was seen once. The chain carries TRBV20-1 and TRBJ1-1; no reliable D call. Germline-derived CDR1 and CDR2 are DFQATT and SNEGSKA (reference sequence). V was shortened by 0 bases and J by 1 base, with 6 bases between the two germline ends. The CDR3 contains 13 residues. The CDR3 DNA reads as TGCAGTGCTAGAGATGTCCAGAACACTGAAGCTTTCTTT. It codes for CSARDVQNTEAFF.

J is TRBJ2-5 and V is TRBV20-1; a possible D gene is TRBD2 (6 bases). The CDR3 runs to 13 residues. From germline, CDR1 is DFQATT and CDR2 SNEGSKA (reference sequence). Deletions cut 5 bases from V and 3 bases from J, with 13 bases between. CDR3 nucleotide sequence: TGCAGTGCTCCGATCCCGGGGGAAGAGACCCAGTACTTC. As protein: CSAPIPGEETQYF.

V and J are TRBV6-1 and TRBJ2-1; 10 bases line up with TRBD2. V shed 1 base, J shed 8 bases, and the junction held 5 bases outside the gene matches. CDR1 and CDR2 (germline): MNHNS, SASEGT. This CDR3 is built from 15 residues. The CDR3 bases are TGTGCCAGCAGTGAAGGGCTAGCGGGGGCGGATGAGCAGTTCTTC. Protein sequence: CASSEGLAGADEQFF.

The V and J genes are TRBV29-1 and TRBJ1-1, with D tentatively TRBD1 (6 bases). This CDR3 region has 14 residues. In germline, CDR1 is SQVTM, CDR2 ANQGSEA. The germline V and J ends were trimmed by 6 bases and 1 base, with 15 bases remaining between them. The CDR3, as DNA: TGCAGCGTGAGACAGGTCCTTACGAACACTGAAGCTTTCTTT. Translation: CSVRQVLTNTEAFF.

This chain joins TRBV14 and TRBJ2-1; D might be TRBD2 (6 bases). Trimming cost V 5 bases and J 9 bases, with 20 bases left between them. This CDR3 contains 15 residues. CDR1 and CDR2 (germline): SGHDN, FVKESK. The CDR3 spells CASSKIKDYSSEQFF. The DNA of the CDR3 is TGTGCCAGCAGCAAGATCAAGGACTATTCTAGTGAGCAGTTCTTC.

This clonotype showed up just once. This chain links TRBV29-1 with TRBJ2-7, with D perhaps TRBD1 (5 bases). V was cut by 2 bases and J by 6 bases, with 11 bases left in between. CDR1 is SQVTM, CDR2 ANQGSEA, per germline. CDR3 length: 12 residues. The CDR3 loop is CSVESGIAEQYF. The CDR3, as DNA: TGCAGCGTTGAATCAGGGATTGCCGAGCAGTACTTC.

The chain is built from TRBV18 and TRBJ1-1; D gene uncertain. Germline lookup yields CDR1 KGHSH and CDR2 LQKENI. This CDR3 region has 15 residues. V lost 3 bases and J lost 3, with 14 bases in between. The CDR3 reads CASSPRGSRDTEAFF. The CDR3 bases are TGTGCCAGCTCACCCCGTGGCTCGAGAGACACTGAAGCTTTCTTT.

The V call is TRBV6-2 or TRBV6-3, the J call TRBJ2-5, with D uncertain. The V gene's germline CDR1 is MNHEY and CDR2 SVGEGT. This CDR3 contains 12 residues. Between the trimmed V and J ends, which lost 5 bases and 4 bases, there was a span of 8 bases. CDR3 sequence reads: CASSAYRETQYF. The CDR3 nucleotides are TGTGCCAGCAGTGCATACAGAGAGACCCAGTACTTC.

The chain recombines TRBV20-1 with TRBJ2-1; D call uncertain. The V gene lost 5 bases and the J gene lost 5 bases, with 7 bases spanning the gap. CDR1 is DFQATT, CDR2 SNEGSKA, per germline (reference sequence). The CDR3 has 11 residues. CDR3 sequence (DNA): TGCAGTGCTCACCGGGACAATGAGCAGTTCTTC. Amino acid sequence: CSAHRDNEQFF.

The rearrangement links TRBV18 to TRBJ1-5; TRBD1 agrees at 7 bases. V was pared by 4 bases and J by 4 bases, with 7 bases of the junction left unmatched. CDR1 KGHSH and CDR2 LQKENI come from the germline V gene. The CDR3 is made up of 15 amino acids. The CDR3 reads CASSLSTGKNQPQHF. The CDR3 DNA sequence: TGTGCCAGCTCACTATCGACAGGGAAGAATCAGCCCCAGCATTTT.

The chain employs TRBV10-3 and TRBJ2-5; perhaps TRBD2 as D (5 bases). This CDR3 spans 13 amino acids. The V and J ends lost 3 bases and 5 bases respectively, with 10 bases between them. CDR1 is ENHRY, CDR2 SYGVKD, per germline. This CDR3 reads CAISEGQRETQYF. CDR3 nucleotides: TGTGCCATCAGTGAAGGGCAGCGGGAGACCCAGTACTTC.

Here the CDR3 reads CASSLYAIGAKNIQYF. CDR3 coding DNA: TGTGCCAGCAGCTTATATGCCATCGGGGCCAAAAACATTCAGTACTTC. The rearrangement joins TRBV7-9 to TRBJ2-4, with D unclear. The germline V gene has CDR1 SEHNR and CDR2 FQNEAQ (reference sequence). The length of the CDR3 is 16 residues. Trimming cost V 2 bases and J 1 base, with 12 bases left between them.

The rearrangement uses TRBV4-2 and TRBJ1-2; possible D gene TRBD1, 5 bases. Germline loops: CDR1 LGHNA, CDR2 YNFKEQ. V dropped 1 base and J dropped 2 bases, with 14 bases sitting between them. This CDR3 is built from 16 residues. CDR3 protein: CASSQAWGDGNYGYTF. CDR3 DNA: TGTGCCAGCAGCCAAGCCTGGGGGGACGGAAACTATGGCTACACCTTC.

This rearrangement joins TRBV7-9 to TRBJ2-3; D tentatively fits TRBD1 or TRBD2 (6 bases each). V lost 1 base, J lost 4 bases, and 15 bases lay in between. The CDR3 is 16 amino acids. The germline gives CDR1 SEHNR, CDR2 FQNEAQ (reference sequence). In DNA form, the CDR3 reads TGTGCCAGCAGCTTAGAGGGGGGACCGGTTTCAGATACGCAGTATTTT. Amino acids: CASSLEGGPVSDTQYF.

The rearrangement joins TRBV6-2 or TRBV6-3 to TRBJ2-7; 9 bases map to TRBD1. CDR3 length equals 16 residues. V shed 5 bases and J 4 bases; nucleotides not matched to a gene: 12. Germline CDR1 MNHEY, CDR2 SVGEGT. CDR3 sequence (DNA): TGTGCCAGCAGTGCCCGAGGGACAGGGACTGGATACGAGCAGTACTTC. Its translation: CASSARGTGTGYEQYF.

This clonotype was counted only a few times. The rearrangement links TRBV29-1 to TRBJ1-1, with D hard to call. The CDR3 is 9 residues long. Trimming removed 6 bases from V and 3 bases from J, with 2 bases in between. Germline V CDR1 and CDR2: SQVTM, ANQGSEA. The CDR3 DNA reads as TGCAGCGTCGACACTGAAGCTTTCTTT. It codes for CSVDTEAFF.

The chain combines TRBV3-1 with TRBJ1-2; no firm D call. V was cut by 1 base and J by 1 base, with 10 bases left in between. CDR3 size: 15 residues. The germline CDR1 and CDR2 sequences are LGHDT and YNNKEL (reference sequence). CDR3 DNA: TGTGCCAGCAGCCAAGGGCCGCTCGGTAACTATGGCTACACCTTC. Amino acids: CASSQGPLGNYGYTF.

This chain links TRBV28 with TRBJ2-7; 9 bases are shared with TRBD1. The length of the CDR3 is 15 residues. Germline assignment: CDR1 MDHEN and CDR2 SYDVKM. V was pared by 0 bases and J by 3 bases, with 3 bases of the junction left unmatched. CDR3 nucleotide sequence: TGTGCCAGCAGTTTATGGGGGGACAGGGACTACGAGCAGTACTTC. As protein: CASSLWGDRDYEQYF.

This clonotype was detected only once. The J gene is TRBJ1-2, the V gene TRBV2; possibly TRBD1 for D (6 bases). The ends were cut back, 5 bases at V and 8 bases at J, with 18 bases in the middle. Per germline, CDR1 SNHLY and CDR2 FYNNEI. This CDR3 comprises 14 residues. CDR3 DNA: TGTGCCAGCAGTCGCGTGCAGGGGCCCGTCGGCTACACCTTC. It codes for CASSRVQGPVGYTF.

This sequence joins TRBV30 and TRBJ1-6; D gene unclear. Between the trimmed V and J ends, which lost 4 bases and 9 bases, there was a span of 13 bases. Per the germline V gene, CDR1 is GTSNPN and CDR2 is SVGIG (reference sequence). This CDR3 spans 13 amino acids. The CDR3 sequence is CAWIKALASPLHF. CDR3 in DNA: TGTGCCTGGATAAAAGCCCTCGCTTCACCCCTCCACTTT.

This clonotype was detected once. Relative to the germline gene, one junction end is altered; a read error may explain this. CDR3: CTSSLGGLYEQYF. The CDR3 coding sequence is TGCACCAGCAGCCTCGGCGGCCTCTACGAGCAGTACTTC. The chain combines TRBV5-1 with TRBJ2-7; the D is unclear. CDR1 and CDR2 (germline): SGHRS, YFSETQ. The CDR3 extends over 13 amino acids.

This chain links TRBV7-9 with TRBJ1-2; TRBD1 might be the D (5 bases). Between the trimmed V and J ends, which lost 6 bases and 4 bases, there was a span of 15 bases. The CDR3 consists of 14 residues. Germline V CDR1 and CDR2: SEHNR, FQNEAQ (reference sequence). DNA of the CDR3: TGTGCCAGCAGTCCCGATCAGGGATTCTATGGCTACACCTTC. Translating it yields CASSPDQGFYGYTF.

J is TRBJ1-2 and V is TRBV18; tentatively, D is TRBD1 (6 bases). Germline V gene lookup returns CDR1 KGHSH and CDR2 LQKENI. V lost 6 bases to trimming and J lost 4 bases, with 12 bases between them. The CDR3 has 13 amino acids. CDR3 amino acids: CASSPDSAYGYTF. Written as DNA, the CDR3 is TGTGCCAGCTCCCCGGACAGCGCCTATGGCTACACCTTC.

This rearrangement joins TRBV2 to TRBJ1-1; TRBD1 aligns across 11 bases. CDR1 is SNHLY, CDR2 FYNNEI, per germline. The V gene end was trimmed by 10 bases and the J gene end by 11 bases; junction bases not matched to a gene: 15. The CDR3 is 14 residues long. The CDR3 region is CATKRTGGEAPAFF. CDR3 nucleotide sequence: TGTGCCACCAAACGGACAGGGGGCGAGGCACCGGCTTTCTTT.